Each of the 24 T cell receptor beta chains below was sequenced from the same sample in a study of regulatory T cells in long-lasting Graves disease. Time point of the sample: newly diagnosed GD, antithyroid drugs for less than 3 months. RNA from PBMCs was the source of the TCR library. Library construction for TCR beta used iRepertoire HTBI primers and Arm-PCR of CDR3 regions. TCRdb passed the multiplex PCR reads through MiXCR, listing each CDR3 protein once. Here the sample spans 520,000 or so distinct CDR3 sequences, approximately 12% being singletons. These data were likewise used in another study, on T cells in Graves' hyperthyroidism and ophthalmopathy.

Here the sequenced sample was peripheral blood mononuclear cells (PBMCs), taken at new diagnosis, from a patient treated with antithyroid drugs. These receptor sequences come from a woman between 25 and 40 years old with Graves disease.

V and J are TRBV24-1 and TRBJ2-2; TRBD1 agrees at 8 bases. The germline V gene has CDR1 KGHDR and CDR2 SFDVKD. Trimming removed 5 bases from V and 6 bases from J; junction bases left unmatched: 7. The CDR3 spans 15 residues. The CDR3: CATSVRDRWAGELFF. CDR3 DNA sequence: TGTGCCACCAGTGTGAGGGACAGGTGGGCCGGGGAGCTGTTTTTT.

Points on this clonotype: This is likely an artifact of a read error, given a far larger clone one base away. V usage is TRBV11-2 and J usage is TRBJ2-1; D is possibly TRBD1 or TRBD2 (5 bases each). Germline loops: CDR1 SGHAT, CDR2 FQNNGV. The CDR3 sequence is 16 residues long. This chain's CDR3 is CASSLAGQGRYNQQFF. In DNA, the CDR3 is TGTGCCAGCAGCTTAGCCGGACAAGGGAGATACAATCAGCAGTTCTTC.

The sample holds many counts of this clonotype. CDR3 sequence: CSAGEDTEAFF. The CDR3 DNA is TGCAGTGCTGGCGAGGACACTGAAGCTTTCTTT. This chain uses TRBV20-1 with TRBJ1-1; D unclear. V was clipped by 5 bases and J by 3 bases, with 7 bases between them. The CDR3 spans 11 residues. CDR1 DFQATT and CDR2 SNEGSKA come from the germline V gene (reference sequence).

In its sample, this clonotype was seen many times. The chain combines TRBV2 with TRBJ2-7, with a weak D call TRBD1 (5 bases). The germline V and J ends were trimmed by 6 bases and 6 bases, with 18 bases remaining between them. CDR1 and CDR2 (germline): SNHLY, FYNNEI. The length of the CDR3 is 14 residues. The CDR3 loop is CASRPGSTVGEQYF. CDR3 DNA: TGTGCCAGCAGACCCGGCTCGACAGTCGGCGAGCAGTACTTC.

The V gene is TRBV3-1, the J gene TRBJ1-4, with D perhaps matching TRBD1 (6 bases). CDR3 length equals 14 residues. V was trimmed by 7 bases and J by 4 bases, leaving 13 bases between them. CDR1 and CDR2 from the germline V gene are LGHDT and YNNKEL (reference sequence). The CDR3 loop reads CASNGGHINEKLFF. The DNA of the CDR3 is TGTGCCAGCAATGGGGGACACATTAATGAAAAACTGTTTTTT.

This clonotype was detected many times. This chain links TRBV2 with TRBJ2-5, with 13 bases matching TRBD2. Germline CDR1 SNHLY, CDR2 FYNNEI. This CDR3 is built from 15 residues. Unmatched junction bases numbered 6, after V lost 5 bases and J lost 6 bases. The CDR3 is CASSRTGTSGKTQYF. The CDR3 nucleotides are TGTGCCAGCAGTCGAACCGGGACTAGCGGGAAGACCCAGTACTTC.

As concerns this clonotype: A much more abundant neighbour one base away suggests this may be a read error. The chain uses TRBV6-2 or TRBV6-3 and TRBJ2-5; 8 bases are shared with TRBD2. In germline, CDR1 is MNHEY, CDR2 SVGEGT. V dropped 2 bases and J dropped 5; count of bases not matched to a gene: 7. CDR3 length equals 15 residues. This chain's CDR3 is CASSYTTSGHETQYF. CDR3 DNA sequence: TGTGCCAGCAGTTACACCACTAGCGGCCACGAGACCCAGTACTTC.

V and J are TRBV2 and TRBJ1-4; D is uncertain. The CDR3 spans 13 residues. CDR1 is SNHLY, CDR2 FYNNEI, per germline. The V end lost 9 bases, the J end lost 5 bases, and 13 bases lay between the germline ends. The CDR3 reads CASRSGGNEKLFF. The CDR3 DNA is TGTGCCAGTCGCAGCGGAGGGAATGAAAAACTGTTTTTT.

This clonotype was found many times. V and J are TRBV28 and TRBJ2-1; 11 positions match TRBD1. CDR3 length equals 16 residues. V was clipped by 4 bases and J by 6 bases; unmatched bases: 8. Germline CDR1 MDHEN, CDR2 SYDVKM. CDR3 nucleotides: TGTGCCAGCAGTTCCAGGGACAGGGGGGATTCCAATGAGCAGTTCTTC. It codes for CASSSRDRGDSNEQFF.

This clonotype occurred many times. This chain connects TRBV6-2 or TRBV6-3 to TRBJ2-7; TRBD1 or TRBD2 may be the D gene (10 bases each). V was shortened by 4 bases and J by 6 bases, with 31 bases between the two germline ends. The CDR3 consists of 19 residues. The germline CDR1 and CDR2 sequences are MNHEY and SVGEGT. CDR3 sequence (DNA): TGTGCCAGCAGTTTCGAAGACAGGGGGCTTTCTAGCGGGAGTTTCGAGCAGTACTTC. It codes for CASSFEDRGLSSGSFEQYF.

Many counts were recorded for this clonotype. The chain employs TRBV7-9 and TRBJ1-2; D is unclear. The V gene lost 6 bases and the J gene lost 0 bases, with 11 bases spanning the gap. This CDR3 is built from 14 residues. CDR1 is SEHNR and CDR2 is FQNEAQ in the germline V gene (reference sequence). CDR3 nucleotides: TGTGCCAGCAGGAACGCCGGAGCTAACTATGGCTACACCTTC. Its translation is CASRNAGANYGYTF.

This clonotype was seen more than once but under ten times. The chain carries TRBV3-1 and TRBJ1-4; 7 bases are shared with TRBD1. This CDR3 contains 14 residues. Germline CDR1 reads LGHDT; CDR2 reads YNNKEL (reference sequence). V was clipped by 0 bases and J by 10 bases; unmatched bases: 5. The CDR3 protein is CASSQESQGGKLFF. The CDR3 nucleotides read TGTGCCAGCAGCCAAGAATCCCAGGGGGGAAAACTGTTTTTT.

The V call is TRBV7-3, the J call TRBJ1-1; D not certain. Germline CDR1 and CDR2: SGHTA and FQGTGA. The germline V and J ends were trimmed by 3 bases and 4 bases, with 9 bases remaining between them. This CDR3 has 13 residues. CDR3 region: CASSFHRGTEAFF. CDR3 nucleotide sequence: TGTGCCAGCAGCTTTCACCGGGGCACTGAAGCTTTCTTT.

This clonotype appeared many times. The CDR3 loop reads CASRETGFDQPQHF. CDR3 DNA: TGTGCCAGTAGGGAGACAGGATTTGATCAGCCCCAGCATTTT. The V gene is TRBV19, the J gene TRBJ1-5; maybe TRBD1 (6 bases). The germline V and J ends were trimmed by 6 bases and 5 bases, with 14 bases remaining between them. The CDR3 contains 14 residues. Germline assignment: CDR1 LNHDA and CDR2 SQIVND (reference sequence). The full variable domain, with the rest looked up from reference TRBV19 and TRBJ1-5, is DGGITQSPKYLFRKEGQNVTLSCEQNLNHDAMYWYRQDPGQGLRLIYYSQIVNDFQKGDIAEGYSVSREKKESFPLTVTSAQKNPTAFYLCASRETGFDQPQHFGDGTRLSIL.

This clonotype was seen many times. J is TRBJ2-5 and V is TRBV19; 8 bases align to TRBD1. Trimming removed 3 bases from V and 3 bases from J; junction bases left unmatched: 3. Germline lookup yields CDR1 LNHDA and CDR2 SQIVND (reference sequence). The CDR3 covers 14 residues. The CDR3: CASSIEDREETQYF. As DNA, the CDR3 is TGTGCCAGTAGTATTGAGGACAGGGAAGAGACCCAGTACTTC.

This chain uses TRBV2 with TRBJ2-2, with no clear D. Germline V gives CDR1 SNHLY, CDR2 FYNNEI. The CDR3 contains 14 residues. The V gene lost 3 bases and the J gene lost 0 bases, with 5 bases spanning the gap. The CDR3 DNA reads TGTGCCAGCAGTGACGCTTCGAACACCGGGGAGCTGTTTTTT. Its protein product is CASSDASNTGELFF.

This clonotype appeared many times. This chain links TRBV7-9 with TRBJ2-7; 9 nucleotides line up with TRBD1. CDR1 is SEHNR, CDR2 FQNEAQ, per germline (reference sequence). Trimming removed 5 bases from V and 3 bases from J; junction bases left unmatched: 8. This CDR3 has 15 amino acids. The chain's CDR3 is CASSPSGQGGYEQYF. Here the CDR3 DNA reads TGTGCCAGCAGCCCATCGGGACAGGGCGGCTACGAGCAGTACTTC.

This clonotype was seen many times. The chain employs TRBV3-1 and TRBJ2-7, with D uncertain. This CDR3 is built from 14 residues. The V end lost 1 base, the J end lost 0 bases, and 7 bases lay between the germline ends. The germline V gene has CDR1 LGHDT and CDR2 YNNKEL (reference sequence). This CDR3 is CASSQAPGSYEQYF. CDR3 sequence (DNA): TGTGCCAGCAGCCAAGCCCCGGGCTCCTACGAGCAGTACTTC.

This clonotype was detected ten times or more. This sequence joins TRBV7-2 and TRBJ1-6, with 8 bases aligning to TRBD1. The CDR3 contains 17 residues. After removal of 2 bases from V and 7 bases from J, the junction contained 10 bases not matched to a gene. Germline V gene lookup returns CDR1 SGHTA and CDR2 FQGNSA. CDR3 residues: CASSLNMGQVGNSPLHF. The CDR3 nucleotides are TGTGCCAGCAGCTTAAATATGGGACAGGTCGGCAATTCACCCCTCCACTTT. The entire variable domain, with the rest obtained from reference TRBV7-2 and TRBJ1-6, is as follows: GAGVSQSPSNKVTEKGKDVELRCDPISGHTALYWYRQSLGQGLEFLIYFQGNSAPDKSGLPSDRFSAERTGGSVSTLTIQRTQQEDSAVYLCASSLNMGQVGNSPLHFGNGTRLTVT.

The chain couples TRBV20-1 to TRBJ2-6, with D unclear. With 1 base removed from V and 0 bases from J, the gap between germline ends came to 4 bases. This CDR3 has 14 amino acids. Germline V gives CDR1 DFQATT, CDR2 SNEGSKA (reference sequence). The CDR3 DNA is TGCAGTGCTAGAGGGAACTCTGGGGCCAACGTCCTGACTTTC. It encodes CSARGNSGANVLTF.

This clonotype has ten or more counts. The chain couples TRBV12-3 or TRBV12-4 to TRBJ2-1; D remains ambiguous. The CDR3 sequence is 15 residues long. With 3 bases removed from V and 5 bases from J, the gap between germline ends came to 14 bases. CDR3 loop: CASSFYLGPNNEQFF. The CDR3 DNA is TGTGCCAGCAGTTTTTACCTCGGACCGAACAATGAGCAGTTCTTC.

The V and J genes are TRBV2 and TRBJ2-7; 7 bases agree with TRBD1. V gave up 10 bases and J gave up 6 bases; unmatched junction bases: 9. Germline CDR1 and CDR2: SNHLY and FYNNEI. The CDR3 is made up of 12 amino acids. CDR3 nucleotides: TGTGCCACCAATGAGGGGGCTTTCGAGCAGTACTTC. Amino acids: CATNEGAFEQYF.

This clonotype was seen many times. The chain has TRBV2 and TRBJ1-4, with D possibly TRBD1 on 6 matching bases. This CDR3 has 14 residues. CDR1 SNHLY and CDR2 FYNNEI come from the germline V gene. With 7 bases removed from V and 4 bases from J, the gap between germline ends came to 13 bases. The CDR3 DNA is TGTGCCAGCACCTTACAGGGACTTAATGAAAAACTGTTTTTT. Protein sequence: CASTLQGLNEKLFF.

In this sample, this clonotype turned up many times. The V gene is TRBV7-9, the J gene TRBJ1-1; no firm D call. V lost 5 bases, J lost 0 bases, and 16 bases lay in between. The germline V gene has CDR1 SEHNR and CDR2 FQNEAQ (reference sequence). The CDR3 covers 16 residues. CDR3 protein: CASSAYEGLLNTEAFF. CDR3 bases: TGTGCCAGCAGCGCTTACGAGGGTCTACTGAACACTGAAGCTTTCTTT.